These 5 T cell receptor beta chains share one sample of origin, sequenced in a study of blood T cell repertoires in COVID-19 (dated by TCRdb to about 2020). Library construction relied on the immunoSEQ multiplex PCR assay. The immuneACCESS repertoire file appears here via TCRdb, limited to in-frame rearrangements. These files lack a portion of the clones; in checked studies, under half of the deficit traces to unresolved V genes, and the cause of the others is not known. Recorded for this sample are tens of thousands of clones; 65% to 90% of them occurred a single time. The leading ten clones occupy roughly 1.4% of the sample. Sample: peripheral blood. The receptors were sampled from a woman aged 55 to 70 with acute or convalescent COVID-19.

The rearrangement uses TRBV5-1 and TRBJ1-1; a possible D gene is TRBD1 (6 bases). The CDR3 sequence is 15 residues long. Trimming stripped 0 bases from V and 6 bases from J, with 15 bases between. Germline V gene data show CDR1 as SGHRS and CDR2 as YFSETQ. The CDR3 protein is CASSLAGGLSAEAFF. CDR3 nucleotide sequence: TGCGCCAGCAGCTTGGCCGGGGGGCTCAGCGCTGAAGCTTTCTTT.

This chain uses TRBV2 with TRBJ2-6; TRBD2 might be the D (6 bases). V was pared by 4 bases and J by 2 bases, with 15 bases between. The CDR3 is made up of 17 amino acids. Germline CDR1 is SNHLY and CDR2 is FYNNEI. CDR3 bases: TGTGCCAGCAGTGGACTAGAGCTGATGGCTGGGGCCAACGTCCTGACTTTC. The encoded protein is CASSGLELMAGANVLTF.

The DNA of the CDR3 is TGTGCCAGCAGTGAAGCGCTTCTGCCCAGCAATGAGCAGTTCTTC. As protein: CASSEALLPSNEQFF. V and J are TRBV6-1 and TRBJ2-1, with D unresolved. The length of the CDR3 is 15 residues. Trimming removed 0 bases at V and 6 bases at J, with 12 bases between. The V gene's germline CDR1 is MNHNS and CDR2 SASEGT.

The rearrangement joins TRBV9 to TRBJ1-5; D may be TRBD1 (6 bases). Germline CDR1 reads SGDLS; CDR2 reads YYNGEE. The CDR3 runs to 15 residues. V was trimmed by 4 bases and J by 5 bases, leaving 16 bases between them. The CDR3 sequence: CASSHKTGPDQPQHF. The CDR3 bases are TGTGCCAGCAGCCACAAGACAGGCCCTGATCAGCCCCAGCATTTT. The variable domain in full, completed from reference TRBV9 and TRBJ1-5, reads DSGVTQTPKHLITATGQRVTLRCSPRSGDLSVYWYQQSLDQGLQFLIQYYNGEERAKGNILERFSAQQFPDLHSELNLSSLELGDSALYFCASSHKTGPDQPQHFGDGTRLSIL.

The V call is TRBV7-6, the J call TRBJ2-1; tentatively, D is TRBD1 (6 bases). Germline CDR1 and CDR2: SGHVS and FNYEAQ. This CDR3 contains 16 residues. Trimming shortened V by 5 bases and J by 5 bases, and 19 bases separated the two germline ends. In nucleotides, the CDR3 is TGTGCCAGCAGCCTCAGACGGGACACACCTAACAATGAGCAGTTCTTC. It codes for CASSLRRDTPNNEQFF.